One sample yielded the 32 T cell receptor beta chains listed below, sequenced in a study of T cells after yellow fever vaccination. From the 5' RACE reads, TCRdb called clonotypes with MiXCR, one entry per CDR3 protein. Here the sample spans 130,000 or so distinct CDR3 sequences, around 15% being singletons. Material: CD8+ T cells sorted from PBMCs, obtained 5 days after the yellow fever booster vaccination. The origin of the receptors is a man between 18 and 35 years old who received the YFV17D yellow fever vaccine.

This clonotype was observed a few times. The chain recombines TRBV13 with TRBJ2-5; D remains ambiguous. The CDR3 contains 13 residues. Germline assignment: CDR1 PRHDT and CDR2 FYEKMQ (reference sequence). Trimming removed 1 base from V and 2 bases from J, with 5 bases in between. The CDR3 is CASSLADQETQYF. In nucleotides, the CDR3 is TGTGCCAGCAGCTTAGCTGATCAAGAGACCCAGTACTTC.

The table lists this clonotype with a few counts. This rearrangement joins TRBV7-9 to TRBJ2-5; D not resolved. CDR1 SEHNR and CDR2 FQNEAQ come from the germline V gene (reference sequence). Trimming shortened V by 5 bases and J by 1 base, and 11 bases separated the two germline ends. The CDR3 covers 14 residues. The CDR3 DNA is TGTGCCAGCAGCAAGGTGGAAAGCCAAGAGACCCAGTACTTC. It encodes CASSKVESQETQYF.

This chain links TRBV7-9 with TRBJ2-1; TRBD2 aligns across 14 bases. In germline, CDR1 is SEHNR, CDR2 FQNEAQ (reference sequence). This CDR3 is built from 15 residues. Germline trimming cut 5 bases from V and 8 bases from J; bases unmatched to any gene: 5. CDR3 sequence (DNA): TGTGCCAGCAGCGCCGGGACTAGCGGGGGCGATGAGCAGTTCTTC. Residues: CASSAGTSGGDEQFF.

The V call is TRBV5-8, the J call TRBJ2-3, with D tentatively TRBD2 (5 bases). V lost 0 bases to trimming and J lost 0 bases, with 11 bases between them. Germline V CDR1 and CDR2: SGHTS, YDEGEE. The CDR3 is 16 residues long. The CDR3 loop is CASSLGTSASTDTQYF. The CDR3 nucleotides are TGTGCCAGCAGCTTGGGGACTTCTGCTAGCACAGATACGCAGTATTTT.

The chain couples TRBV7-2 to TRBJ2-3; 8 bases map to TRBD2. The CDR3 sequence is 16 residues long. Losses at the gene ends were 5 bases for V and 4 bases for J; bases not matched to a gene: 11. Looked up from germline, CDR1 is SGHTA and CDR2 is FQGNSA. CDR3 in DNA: TGTGCCAGCAGCGGCGGGACTAGGGGGATTGCAGATACGCAGTATTTT. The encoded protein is CASSGGTRGIADTQYF. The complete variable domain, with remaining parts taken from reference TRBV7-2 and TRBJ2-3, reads GAGVSQSPSNKVTEKGKDVELRCDPISGHTALYWYRQSLGQGLEFLIYFQGNSAPDKSGLPSDRFSAERTGGSVSTLTIQRTQQEDSAVYLCASSGGTRGIADTQYFGPGTRLTVL.

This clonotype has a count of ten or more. In DNA, the CDR3 is TGCAGTGCTAGAGATGGGGATACCGGAAGGGAGACCCAGTACTTC. Amino acid sequence: CSARDGDTGRETQYF. The chain uses TRBV20-1 and TRBJ2-5, with D unclear. This CDR3 has 15 amino acids. Germline-derived CDR1 and CDR2 are DFQATT and SNEGSKA (reference sequence). Deletions cut 0 bases from V and 5 bases from J, with 16 bases between.

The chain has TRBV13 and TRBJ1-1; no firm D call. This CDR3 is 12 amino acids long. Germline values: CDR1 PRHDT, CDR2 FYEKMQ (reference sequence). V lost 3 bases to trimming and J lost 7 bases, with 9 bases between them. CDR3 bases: TGTGCCAGCAGCTTTTGGAAGGATGAAGCTTTCTTT. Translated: CASSFWKDEAFF.

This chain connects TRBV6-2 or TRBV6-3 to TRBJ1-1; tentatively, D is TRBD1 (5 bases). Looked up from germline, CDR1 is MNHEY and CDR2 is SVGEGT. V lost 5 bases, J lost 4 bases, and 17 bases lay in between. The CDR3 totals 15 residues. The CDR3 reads CASSGFLGRITEAFF. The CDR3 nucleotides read TGTGCCAGCAGTGGTTTCTTGGGGCGAATCACTGAAGCTTTCTTT.

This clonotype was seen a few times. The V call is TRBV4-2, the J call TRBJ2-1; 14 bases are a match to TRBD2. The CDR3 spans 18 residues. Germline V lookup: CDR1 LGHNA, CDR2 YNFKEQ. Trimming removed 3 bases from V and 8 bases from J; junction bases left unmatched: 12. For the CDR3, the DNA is TGTGCCAGCAGCCACCATATAGGACTAGCGGGGGGAGGCGATGAGCAGTTCTTC. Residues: CASSHHIGLAGGGDEQFF.

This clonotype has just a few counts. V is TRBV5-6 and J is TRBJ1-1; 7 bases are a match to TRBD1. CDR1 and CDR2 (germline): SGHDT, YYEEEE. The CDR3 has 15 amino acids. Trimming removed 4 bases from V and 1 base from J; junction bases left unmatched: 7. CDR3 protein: CASSIQGTRNTEAFF. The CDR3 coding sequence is TGTGCCAGCAGCATACAGGGGACTAGGAACACTGAAGCTTTCTTT. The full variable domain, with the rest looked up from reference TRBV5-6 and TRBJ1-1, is DAGVTQSPTHLIKTRGQQVTLRCSPKSGHDTVSWYQQALGQGPQFIFQYYEEEERQRGNFPDRFSGHQFPNYSSELNVNALLLGDSALYLCASSIQGTRNTEAFFGQGTRLTVV.

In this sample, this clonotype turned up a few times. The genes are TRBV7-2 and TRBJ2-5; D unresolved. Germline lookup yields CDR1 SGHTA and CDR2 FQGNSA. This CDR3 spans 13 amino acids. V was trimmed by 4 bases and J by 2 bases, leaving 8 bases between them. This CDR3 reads CASSSPTQETQYF. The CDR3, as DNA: TGTGCCAGCAGCTCCCCTACTCAAGAGACCCAGTACTTC.

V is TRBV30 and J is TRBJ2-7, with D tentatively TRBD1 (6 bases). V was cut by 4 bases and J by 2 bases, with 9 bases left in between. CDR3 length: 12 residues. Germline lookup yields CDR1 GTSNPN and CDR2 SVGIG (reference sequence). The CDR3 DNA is TGTGCCTGGACAGGGGAAACCTACGAGCAGTACTTC. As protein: CAWTGETYEQYF.

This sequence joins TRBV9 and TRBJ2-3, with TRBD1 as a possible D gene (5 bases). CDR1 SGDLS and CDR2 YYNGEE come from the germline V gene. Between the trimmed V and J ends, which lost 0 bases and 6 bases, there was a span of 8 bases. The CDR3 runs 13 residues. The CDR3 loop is CASSVVRGDTQYF. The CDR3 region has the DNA TGTGCCAGCAGCGTAGTAAGGGGTGATACGCAGTATTTT.

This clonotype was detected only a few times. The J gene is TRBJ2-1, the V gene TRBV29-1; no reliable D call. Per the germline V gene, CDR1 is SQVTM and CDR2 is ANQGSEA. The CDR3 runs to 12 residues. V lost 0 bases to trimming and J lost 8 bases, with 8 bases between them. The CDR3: CSVEENTYEQFF. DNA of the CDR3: TGCAGCGTTGAAGAGAATACCTATGAGCAGTTCTTC.

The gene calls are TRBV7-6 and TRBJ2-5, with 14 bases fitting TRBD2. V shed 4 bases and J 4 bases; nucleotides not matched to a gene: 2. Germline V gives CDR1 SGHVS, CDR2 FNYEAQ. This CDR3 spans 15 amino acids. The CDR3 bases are TGTGCCAGCAGCTCCGGGACTAGCGGGGGAGAGACCCAGTACTTC. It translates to CASSSGTSGGETQYF.

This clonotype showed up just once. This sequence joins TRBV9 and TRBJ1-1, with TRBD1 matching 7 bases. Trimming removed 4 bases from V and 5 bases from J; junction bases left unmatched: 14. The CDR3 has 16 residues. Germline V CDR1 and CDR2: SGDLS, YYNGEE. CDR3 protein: CASSKGTEGFNTEAFF. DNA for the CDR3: TGTGCCAGCAGCAAAGGGACAGAAGGATTTAATACTGAAGCTTTCTTT.

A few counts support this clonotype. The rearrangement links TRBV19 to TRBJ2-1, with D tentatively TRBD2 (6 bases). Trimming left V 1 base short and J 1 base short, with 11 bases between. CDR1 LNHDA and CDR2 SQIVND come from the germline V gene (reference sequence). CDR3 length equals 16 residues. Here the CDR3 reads CASSIGYGGSYNEQFF. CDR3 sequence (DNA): TGTGCCAGTAGTATAGGATACGGGGGATCCTACAATGAGCAGTTCTTC.

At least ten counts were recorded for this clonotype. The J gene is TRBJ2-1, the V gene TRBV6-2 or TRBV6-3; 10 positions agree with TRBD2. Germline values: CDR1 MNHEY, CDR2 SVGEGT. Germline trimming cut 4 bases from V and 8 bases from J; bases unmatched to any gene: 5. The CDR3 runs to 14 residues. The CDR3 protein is CASSSSGGADEQFF. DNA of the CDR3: TGTGCCAGCAGTTCCAGCGGGGGGGCCGATGAGCAGTTCTTC.

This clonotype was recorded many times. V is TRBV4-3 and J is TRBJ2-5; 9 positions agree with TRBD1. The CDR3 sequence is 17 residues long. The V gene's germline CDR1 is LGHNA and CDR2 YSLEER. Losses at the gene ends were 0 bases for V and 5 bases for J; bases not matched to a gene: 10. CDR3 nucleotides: TGCGCCAGCAGCCAAGAGGGGGACAGGGAGTGGTCGGAGACCCAGTACTTC. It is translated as CASSQEGDREWSETQYF.

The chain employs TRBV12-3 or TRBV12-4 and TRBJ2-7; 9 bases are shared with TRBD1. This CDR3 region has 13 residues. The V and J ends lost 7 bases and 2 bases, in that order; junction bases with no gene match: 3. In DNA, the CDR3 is TGTGCCAGCACGACAGGGGGGCCCTACGAGCAGTACTTC. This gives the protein CASTTGGPYEQYF.

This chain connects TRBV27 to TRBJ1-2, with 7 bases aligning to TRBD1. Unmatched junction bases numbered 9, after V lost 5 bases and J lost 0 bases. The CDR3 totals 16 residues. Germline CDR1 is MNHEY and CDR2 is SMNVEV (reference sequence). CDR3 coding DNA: TGTGCCAGCAGTCTTCTGGGACAGTCAACTAACTATGGCTACACCTTC. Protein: CASSLLGQSTNYGYTF.

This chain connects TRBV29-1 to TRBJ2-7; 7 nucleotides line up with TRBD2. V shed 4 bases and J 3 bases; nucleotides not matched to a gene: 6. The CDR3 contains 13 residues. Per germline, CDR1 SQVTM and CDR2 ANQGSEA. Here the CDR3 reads CSVGTSARYEQYF. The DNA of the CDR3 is TGCAGCGTTGGCACTAGCGCCCGCTACGAGCAGTACTTC.

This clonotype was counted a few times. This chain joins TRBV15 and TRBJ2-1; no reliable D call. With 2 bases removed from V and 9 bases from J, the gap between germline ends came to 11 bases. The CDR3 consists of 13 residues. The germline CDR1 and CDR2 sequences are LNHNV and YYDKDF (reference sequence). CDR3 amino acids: CATSRWAAGEQFF. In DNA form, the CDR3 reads TGTGCCACCAGCAGATGGGCCGCCGGTGAGCAGTTCTTC.

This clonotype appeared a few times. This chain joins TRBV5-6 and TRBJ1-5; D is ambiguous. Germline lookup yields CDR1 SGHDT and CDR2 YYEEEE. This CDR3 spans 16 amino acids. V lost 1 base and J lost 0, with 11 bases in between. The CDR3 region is CASSLKGPYSNQPQHF. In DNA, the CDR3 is TGTGCCAGCAGCTTGAAGGGCCCGTATAGCAATCAGCCCCAGCATTTT.

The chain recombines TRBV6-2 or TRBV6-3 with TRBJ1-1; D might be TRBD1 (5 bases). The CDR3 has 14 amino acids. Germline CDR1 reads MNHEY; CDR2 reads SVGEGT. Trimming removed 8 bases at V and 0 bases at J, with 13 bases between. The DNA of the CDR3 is TGTGCCAGCCGAGGGACGGGCATGAACACTGAAGCTTTCTTT. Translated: CASRGTGMNTEAFF.

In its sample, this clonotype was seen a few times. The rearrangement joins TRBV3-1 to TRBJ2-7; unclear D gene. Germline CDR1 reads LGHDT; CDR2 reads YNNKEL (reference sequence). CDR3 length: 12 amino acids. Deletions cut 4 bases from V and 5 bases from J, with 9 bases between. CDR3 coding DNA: TGTGCCAGCAGCCGCCTTAGGGACGAGCAGTACTTC. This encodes CASSRLRDEQYF.

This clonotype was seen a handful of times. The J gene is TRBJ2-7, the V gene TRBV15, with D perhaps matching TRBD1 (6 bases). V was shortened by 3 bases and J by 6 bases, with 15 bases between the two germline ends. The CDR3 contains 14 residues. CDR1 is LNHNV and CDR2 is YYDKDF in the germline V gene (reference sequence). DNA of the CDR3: TGTGCCACCAGCAGTGATCGGGTAGGGGGCGAGCAGTACGTC. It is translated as CATSSDRVGGEQYV.

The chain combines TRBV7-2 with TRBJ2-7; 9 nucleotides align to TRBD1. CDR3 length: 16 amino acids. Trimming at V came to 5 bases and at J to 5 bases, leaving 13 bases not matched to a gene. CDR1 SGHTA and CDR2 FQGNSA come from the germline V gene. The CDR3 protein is CASSGAQGAPGDEQYF. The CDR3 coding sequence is TGTGCCAGCAGCGGAGCACAGGGGGCGCCAGGCGACGAGCAGTACTTC.

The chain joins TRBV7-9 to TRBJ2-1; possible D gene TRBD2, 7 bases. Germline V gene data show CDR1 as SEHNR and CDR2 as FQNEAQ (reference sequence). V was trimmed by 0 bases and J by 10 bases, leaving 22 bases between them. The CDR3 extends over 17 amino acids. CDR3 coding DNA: TGTGCCAGCAGCTTAGCCCTTAGTGGGGGGGGCCGATTCGAGCAGTTCTTC. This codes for CASSLALSGGGRFEQFF.

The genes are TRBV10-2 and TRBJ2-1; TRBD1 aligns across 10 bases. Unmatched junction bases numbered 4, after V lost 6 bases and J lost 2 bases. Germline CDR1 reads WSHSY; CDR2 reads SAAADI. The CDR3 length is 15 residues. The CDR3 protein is CASRPGTGAYNEQFF. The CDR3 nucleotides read TGCGCCAGCAGACCCGGGACAGGGGCCTACAATGAGCAGTTCTTC.

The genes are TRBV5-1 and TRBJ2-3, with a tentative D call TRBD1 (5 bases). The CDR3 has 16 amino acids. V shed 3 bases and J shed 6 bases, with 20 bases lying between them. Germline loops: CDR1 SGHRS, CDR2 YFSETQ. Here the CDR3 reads CASSSGPFFLRDTQYF. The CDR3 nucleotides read TGCGCCAGCAGCTCAGGGCCATTCTTCTTGAGGGATACGCAGTATTTT. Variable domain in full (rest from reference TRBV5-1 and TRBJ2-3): KAGVTQTPRYLIKTRGQQVTLSCSPISGHRSVSWYQQTPGQGLQFLFEYFSETQRNKGNFPGRFSGRQFSNSRSEMNVSTLELGDSALYLCASSSGPFFLRDTQYFGPGTRLTVL.

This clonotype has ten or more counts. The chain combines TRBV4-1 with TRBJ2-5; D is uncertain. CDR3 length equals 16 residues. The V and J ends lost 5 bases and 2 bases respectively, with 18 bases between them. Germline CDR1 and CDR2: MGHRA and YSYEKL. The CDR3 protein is CASSFEPTDAQETQYF. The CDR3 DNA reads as TGCGCCAGCAGCTTCGAACCGACCGACGCACAAGAGACCCAGTACTTC.